This T cell receptor beta chain was retrieved from a study of cytomegalovirus exposure and HLA in healthy donors (dated by TCRdb to 2017 to 2019). Looking at the study overall: The 670 or so repertoires of the first cohort and the 95 to 150 validation repertoires were produced on the same platform, according to a later analysis. The study was designed to test whether signatures of past pathogen exposure could be identified by cataloging public T cell receptors. Along with the approximately 670-subject first cohort, a separate validation cohort of roughly 110 different subjects was used. To predict cytomegalovirus infection status, the study combined high-throughput TCR immunosequencing, statistical association of individual TCRs with disease status, and machine learning. The paper's findings and limits, for the study overall: A total of 150 or so TCR beta chains were listed by the study as associated with cytomegalovirus. The authors suggested that the approach could potentially be generalized to other disease states and immunological phenotypes. While some public TCRs were present in many individuals, most TCR sequences turned up only very rarely across donors. Subsequent analysis determined that TCRs grouped into clusters in the first cohort also showed a tendency toward co-occurrence across the 90 to 150 validation repertoires, and 85% to 95% of cluster scores exceeded 0. All 120 or so repertoires were used to score co-occurrence in the validation cohort in a later analysis, because that analysis had no HLA typing for the cohort. In vitro tests confirmed that a few of the cytomegalovirus-associated TCR beta chains recognize cytomegalovirus antigens. The classifier was reported to diagnose cytomegalovirus status with high specificity and sensitivity in both the original cohort and the validation cohort.

For this clone: Its antigen remains undetermined. No much larger clonotype is one base removed from it; base qualities were not supplied.

CDR1 and CDR2 are drawn from the germline V gene (reference sequence): SGHAT, FQDESV. V lost 3 bases and J lost 3 bases; the stretch between them is 11 bases long. The CDR3 spans 14 residues, from the cysteine through the phenylalanine. Only the CDR3 DNA is retained, 42 bases long and in frame from the first base. Separate from the roughly 650-subject first cohort, the validation cohort of about 110 subjects was the group to which the donors belonged. Library generation was performed with the immunoSEQ multiplex PCR assay. The authors processed their data as follows. A statistical classification framework was built for diagnosing cytomegalovirus status from the catalog of TCR beta chain sequences. TCRdb mirrors the immuneACCESS table, restricted to in-frame sequences. Some clones are absent from its copies; in checked studies, under half trace to an unresolved V gene, and the reason for the others is unknown. V, J and clone size are taken as reported in that table, and D and trimming were inferred from the DNA itself. Within this sample are 200,000 to 250,000 clones, with approximately 88% of them counted one time only. The ten biggest clones cover around 15% of the sample.

The sequenced sample consisted of PBMCs. The receptor chain draws on TRBV11-1 and TRBJ1-1; the D segment could be TRBD1, given 5 matching bases. This receptor was identified in a woman between 25 and 40 years old in good health and CMV-seropositive. The CDR3 corresponds to CASSLGVGDTEAFF. The sequence in DNA is TGTGCCAGCAGCTTGGGGGTAGGTGACACTGAAGCTTTCTTT.